This entry is about one TCR beta chain. The data belong to a study of control samples from healthy donors and cancer patients. Assay: immunoSEQ multiplex PCR; the TCRdb copy retains only in-frame clones and omits some. Among roughly 130,000 clones listed, 90% were seen once. Germline V lookup: CDR1 SGHVS, CDR2 FNYEAQ. Between the trimmed V and J ends, which lost 2 bases and 1 base, there was a span of 9 bases. The length of the CDR3 is 15 residues. This receptor was taken from a man aged 18 to 29 in good health. Specimen: blood. The chain recombines TRBV7-6 with TRBJ2-1, with D possibly matching TRBD2 (5 bases). This CDR3 reads CASSLKADSYNEQFF. The CDR3 bases are TGTGCCAGCAGCTTAAAAGCGGATTCCTACAATGAGCAGTTCTTC. The variable domain in full, with the rest retrieved from reference TRBV7-6 and TRBJ2-1, is GAGVSQSPRYKVTKRGQDVALRCDPISGHVSLYWYRQALGQGPEFLTYFNYEAQQDKSGLPNDRFSAERPEGSISTLTIQRTEQRDSAMYRCASSLKADSYNEQFFGPGTRLTVL.